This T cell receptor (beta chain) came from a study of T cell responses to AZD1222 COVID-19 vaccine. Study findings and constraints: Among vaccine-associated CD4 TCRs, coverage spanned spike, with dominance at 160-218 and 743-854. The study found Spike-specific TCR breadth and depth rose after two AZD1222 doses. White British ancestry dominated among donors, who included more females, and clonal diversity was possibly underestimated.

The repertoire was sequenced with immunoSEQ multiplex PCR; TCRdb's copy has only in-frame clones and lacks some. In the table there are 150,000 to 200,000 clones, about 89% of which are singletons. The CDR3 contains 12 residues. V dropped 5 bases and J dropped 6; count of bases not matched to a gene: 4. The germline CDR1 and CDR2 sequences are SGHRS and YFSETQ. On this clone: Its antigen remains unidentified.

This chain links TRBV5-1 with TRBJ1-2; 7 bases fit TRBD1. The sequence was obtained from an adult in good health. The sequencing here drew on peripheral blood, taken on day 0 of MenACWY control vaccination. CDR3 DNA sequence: TGCGCCAGCAGTTTAGACAGGGATGGCTACACCTTC. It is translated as CASSLDRDGYTF.